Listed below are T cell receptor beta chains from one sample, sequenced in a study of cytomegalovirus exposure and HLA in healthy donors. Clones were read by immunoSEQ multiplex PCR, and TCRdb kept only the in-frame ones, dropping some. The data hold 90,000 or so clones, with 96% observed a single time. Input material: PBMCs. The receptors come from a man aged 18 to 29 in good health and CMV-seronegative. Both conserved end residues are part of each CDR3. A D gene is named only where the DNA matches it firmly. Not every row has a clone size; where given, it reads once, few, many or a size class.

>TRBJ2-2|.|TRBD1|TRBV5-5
TGTGCCAGCAGCGGTAGGGGACAGGGATTCACCGGGGAGCTGTTTTTT
CASSGRGQGFTGELFF
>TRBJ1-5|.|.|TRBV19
TGTGCCAGTAGTATAACAGTTACAGGGATGGGCAATCAGCCCCAGCATTTT
CASSITVTGMGNQPQHF
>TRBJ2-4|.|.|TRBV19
TGTGCCAGTAGCGGGAGTGCCAAAAACATTCAGTACTTC
CASSGSAKNIQYF
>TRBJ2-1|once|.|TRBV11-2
TGTGCCAGCAGCGAAGACAGGAGCAATGAGCAGTTCTTC
CASSEDRSNEQFF
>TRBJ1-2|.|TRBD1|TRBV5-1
TGCGCCAGCAGCGTCATCCCCGGGACAGGAACTGGCTACACCTTC
CASSVIPGTGTGYTF
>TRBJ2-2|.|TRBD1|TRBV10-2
TGCGCCAGCAAGATTGGGACAGGGGGCACCGGGGAGCTGTTTTTT
CASKIGTGGTGELFF
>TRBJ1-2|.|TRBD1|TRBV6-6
TGTGCCAGCAGTGGGGCAGGGGGCTTGGTCTATGGCTACACCTTC
CASSGAGGLVYGYTF
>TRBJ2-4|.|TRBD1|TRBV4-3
TGCGCCAGCAGCCAAGGACAGGGTACCATTCAGTACTTC
CASSQGQGTIQYF
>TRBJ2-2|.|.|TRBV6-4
TGTGCCAGCTCCCGGGATCTATCCGGGGAGCTGTTTTTT
CASSRDLSGELFF
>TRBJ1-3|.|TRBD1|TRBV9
TGTGCCAGCAGCCAGGACAGGGGGCCTGGAAACACCATATATTTT
CASSQDRGPGNTIYF
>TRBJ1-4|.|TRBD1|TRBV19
TGTGCCAGTATGGACAGGGTTGGAGAAAAACTGTTTTTT
CASMDRVGEKLFF
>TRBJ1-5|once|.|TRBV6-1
TGTGCCAGCAGTGAAATTCGGAGAGGACAGCATTTT
CASSEIRRGQHF
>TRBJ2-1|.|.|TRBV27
TGTGCCAGCAGTTCGTCCGGGGTTTCCTACAATGAGCAGTTCTTC
CASSSSGVSYNEQFF
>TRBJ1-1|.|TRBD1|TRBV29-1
TGCAGCGTCCGGGACAGGGAGGTTACTGAAGCTTTCTTT
CSVRDREVTEAFF
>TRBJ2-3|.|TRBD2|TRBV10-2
TGCGCCAGCAGTGAGGGGGGACTAGCGGGCGATAGGCAGTATTTT
CASSEGGLAGDRQYF
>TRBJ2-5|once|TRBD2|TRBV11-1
TGTGCCAGCAGAAAAATAGCGGGAGTCGGAAAGACCCAGTACTTC
CASRKIAGVGKTQYF
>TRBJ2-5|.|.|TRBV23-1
TGCGCCAGCAGTCAATCCTGGGACACCCAAGAGACCCAGTACTTC
CASSQSWDTQETQYF
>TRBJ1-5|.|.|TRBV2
TGTGCCAGCAGTGAAGCCGCGGCAGTGCCCCAGCATTTT
CASSEAAAVPQHF
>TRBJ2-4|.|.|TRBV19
TGTGCCAGTAGTAATCTTCTAGCTGGGAACATTCAGTACTTC
CASSNLLAGNIQYF
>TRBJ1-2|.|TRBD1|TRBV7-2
TGTGCCAGCAGCTTAGAGTGGTCGGGGGCAGGGGGGTATGGCTACACCTTC
CASSLEWSGAGGYGYTF
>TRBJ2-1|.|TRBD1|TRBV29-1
TGCAGCGTTGACGGGGACAGGCTCTACAATGAGCAGTTCTTC
CSVDGDRLYNEQFF
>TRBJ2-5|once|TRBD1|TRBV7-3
TGTGCCAGCAGACAAGGGACAGCTGATGGGGAGACCCAGTACTTC
CASRQGTADGETQYF
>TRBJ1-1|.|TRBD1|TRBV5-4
TGTGCCAGCACTCGACCAGGGGGGAACACTGAAGCTTTCTTT
CASTRPGGNTEAFF
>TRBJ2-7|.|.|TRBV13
TGTGCCAGCAGCTTAGCAGGGTCGGGCGAGCAGTACTTC
CASSLAGSGEQYF
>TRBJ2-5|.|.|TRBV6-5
TGTGCCAGCAGTTACTCTCAGGGATCCCAAGAGACCCAGTACTTC
CASSYSQGSQETQYF
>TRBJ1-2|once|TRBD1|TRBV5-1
TGCGCCAGCAGCTCGCACTCGGACAGGGTAAATGGCTACACCTTC
CASSSHSDRVNGYTF
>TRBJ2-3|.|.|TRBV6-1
TGTGCCAGCAGTTTCGGACTGGCTACAGATACGCAGTATTTT
CASSFGLATDTQYF
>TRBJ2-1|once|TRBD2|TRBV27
TGTGCCAGCAGTTTTTTGGCGGGAGGGCGGATTGATGAGCAGTTCTTC
CASSFLAGGRIDEQFF
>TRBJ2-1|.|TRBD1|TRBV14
TGTGCCAGCAGCGTGCCGGGACAGGAGCTTAATGAGCAGTTCTTC
CASSVPGQELNEQFF
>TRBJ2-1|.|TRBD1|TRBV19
TGTGCCAGTAGTCTTAGGACAGGGAACTACAATGAGCAGTTCTTC
CASSLRTGNYNEQFF